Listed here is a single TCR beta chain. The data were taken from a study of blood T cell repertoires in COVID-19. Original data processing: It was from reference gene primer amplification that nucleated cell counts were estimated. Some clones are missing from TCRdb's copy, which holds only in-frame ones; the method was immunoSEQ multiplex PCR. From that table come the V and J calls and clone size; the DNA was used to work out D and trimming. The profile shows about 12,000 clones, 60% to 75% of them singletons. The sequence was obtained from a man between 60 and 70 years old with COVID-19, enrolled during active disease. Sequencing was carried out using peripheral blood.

The CDR3 region is CAILYWYGYTF. The DNA of the CDR3 is TGTGCCATCCTCTACTGGTATGGCTACACCTTC. This chain connects TRBV6-5 to TRBJ1-2; D remains unclear. The CDR3 runs to 11 residues. V was shortened by 10 bases and J by 5 bases, with 11 bases between the two germline ends. CDR1 MNHEY and CDR2 SVGAGI come from the germline V gene.